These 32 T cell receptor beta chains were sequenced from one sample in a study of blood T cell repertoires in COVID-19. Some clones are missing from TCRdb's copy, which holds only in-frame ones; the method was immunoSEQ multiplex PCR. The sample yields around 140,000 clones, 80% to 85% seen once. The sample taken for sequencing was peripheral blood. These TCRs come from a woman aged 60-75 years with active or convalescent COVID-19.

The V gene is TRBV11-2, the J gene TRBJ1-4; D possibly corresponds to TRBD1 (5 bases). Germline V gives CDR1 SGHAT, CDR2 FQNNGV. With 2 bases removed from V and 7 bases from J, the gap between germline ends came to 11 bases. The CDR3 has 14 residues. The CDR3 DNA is TGTGCCAGCAGCTTACGGGGGGGTCCTGAAAAACTGTTTTTT. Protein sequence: CASSLRGGPEKLFF.

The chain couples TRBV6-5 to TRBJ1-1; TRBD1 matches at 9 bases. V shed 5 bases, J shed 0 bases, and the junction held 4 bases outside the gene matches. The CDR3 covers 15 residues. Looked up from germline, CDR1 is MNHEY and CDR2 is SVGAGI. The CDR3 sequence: CASSTGTGMNTEAFF. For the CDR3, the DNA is TGTGCCAGCAGTACCGGGACAGGGATGAACACTGAAGCTTTCTTT.

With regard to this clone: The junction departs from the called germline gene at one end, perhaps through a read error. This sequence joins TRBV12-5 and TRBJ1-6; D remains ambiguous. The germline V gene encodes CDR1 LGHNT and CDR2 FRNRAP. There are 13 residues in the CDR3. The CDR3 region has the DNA TGTGCTAGTGGGTTGGCCGAGAATTCACCCCTCCACTTT. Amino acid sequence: CASGLAENSPLHF.

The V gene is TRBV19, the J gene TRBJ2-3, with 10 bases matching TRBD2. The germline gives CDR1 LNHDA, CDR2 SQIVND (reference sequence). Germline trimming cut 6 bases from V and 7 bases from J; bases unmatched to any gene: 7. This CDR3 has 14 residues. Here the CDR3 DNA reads TGTGCCAGTAGCCAAGCGGGGGGGCAGCATACGCAGTATTTT. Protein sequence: CASSQAGGQHTQYF.

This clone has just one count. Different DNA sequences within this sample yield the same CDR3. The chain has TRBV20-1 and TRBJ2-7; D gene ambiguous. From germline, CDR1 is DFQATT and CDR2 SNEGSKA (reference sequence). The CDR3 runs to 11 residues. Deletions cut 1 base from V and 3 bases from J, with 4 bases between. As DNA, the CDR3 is TGCAGTGCTAGAGTCAGCTACGAGCAGTACTTC. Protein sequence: CSARVSYEQYF.

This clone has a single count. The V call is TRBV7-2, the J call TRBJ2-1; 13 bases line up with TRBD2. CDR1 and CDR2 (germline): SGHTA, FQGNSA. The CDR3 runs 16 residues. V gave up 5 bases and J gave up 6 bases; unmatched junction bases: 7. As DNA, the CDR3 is TGTGCCAGCAGCAAACTAGCGGGAGGGTCCAGCAATGAGCAGTTCTTC. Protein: CASSKLAGGSSNEQFF. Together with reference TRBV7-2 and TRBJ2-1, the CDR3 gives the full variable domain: GAGVSQSPSNKVTEKGKDVELRCDPISGHTALYWYRQSLGQGLEFLIYFQGNSAPDKSGLPSDRFSAERTGGSVSTLTIQRTQQEDSAVYLCASSKLAGGSSNEQFFGPGTRLTVL.

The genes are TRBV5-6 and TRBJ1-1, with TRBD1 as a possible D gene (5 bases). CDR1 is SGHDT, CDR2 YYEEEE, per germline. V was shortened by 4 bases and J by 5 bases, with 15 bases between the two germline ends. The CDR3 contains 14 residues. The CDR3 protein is CASSRGRGRTEAFF. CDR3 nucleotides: TGTGCCAGCAGCCGCGGGCGGGGCCGGACTGAAGCTTTCTTT. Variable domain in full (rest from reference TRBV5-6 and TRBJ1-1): DAGVTQSPTHLIKTRGQQVTLRCSPKSGHDTVSWYQQALGQGPQFIFQYYEEEERQRGNFPDRFSGHQFPNYSSELNVNALLLGDSALYLCASSRGRGRTEAFFGQGTRLTVV.

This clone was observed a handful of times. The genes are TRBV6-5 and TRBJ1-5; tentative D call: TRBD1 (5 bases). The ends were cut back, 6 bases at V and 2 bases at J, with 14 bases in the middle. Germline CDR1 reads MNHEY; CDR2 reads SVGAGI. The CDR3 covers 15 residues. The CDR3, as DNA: TGTGCCAGCAGCCCGACAGTGTACGGCAATCAGCCCCAGCATTTT. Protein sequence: CASSPTVYGNQPQHF.

CDR3 sequence reads: CASITSGGGAEAFF. The CDR3, as DNA: TGTGCCAGCATCACCAGTGGGGGAGGAGCTGAAGCTTTCTTT. The chain uses TRBV28 and TRBJ1-1, with D possibly being TRBD1 (5 bases). The V gene lost 7 bases and the J gene lost 6 bases, with 18 bases spanning the gap. The CDR3 loop spans 14 amino acids. Germline CDR1 is MDHEN and CDR2 is SYDVKM.

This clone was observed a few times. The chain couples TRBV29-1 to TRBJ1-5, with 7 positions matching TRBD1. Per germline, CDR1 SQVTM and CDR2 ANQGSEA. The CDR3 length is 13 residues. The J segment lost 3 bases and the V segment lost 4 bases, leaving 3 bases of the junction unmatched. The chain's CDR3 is CSVAQGDNQPQHF. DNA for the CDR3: TGCAGCGTTGCCCAGGGGGACAATCAGCCCCAGCATTTT.

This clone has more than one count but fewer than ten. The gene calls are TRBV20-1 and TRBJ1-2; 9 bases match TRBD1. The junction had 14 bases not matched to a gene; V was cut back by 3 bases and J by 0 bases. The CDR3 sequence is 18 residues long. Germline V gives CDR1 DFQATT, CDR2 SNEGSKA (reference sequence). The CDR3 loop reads CSASPPGTGSITNYGYTF. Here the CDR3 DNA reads TGCAGTGCTAGTCCACCAGGGACAGGGAGTATAACTAACTATGGCTACACCTTC.

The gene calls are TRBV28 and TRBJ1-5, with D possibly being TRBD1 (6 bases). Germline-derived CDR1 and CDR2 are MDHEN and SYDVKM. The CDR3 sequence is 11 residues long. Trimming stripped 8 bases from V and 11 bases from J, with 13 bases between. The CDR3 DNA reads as TGTGCCAGCGGACAACAGGGATCCCAGCATTTT. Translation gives CASGQQGSQHF.

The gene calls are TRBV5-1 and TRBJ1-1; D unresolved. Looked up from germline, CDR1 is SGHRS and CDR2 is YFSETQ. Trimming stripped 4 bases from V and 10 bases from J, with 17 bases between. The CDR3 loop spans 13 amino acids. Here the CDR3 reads CASSPVGRVGAFF. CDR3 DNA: TGCGCCAGCAGCCCCGTGGGCAGAGTAGGAGCTTTCTTT. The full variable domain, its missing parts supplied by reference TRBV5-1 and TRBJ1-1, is KAGVTQTPRYLIKTRGQQVTLSCSPISGHRSVSWYQQTPGQGLQFLFEYFSETQRNKGNFPGRFSGRQFSNSRSEMNVSTLELGDSALYLCASSPVGRVGAFFGQGTRLTVV.

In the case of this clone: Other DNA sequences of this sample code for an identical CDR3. CDR3 loop: CASRGQGNTEAFF. As DNA, the CDR3 is TGTGCCAGCAGGGGGCAGGGTAACACTGAAGCTTTCTTT. The chain joins TRBV3-1 (or the pseudogene TRBV3-2) to TRBJ1-1; weak D call: TRBD1 (5 bases). V was pared by 6 bases and J by 2 bases, with 10 bases between. Germline V gene sequence: CDR1 LGHDT, CDR2 YNNKEL (reference sequence). CDR3 length: 13 residues.

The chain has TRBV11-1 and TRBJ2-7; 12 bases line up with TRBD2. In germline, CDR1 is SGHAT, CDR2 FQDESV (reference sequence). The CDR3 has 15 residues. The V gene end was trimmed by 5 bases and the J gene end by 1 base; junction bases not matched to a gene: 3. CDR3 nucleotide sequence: TGTGCCAGCAGCGTGGGACTAGCGGGTTCCTACGAGCAGTACTTC. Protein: CASSVGLAGSYEQYF. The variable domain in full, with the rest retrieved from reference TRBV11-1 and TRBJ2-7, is EAEVAQSPRYKITEKSQAVAFWCDPISGHATLYWYRQILGQGPELLVQFQDESVVDDSQLPKDRFSAERLKGVDSTLKIQPAELGDSAMYLCASSVGLAGSYEQYFGPGTRLTVT.

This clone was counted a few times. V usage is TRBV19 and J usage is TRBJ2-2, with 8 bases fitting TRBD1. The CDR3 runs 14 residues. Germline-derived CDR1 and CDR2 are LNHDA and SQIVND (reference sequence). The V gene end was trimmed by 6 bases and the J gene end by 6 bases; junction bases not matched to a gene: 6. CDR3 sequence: CASSYSGGSGELFF. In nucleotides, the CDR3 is TGTGCCAGTAGCTACTCAGGGGGCTCCGGGGAGCTGTTTTTT.

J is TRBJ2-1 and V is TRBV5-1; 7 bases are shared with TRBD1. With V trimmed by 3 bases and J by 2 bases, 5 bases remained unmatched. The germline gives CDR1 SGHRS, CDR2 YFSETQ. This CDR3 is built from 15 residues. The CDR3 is CASSYTGVTYNEQFF. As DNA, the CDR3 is TGCGCCAGCAGCTATACAGGGGTCACCTACAATGAGCAGTTCTTC. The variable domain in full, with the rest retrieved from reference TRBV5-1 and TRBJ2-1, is KAGVTQTPRYLIKTRGQQVTLSCSPISGHRSVSWYQQTPGQGLQFLFEYFSETQRNKGNFPGRFSGRQFSNSRSEMNVSTLELGDSALYLCASSYTGVTYNEQFFGPGTRLTVL.

CDR3 DNA: TGTGCCAGCAGTTTAGGCCTTGGGACAGCGGCAGTGCAAGCACTGAACACTGAAGCTTTCTTT. Its protein is CASSLGLGTAAVQALNTEAFF. V gene TRBV28 combines with J gene TRBJ1-1; 7 nucleotides align to TRBD1. Per the germline V gene, CDR1 is MDHEN and CDR2 is SYDVKM. This CDR3 region has 21 residues. Trimming cost V 2 bases and J 0 bases; bases outside gene matches: 21.

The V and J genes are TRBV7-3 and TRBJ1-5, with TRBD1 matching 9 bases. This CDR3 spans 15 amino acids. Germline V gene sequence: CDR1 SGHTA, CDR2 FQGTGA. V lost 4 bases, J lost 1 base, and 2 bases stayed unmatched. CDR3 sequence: CASSSGQGSNQPQHF. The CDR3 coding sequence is TGTGCCAGCAGCTCAGGACAGGGGAGCAATCAGCCCCAGCATTTT.

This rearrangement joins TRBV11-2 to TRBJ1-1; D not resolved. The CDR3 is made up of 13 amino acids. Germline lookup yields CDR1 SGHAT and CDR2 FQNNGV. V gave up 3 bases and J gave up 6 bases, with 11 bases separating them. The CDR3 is CASSFGGWPEAFF. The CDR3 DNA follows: TGTGCCAGCAGCTTTGGAGGGTGGCCTGAAGCTTTCTTT.

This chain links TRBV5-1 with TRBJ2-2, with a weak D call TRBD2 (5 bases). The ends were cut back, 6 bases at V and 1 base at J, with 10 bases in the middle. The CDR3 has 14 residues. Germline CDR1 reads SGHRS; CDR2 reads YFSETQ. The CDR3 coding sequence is TGCGCCAGCAAAGCGGCAGAGAACACCGGGGAGCTGTTTTTT. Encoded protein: CASKAAENTGELFF. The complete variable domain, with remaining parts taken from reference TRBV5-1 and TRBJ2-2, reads KAGVTQTPRYLIKTRGQQVTLSCSPISGHRSVSWYQQTPGQGLQFLFEYFSETQRNKGNFPGRFSGRQFSNSRSEMNVSTLELGDSALYLCASKAAENTGELFFGEGSRLTVL.

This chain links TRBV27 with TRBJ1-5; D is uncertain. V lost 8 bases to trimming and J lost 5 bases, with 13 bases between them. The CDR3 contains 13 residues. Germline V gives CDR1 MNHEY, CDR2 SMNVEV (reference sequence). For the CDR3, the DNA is TGTGCCAGCCGATTTTCGAGGTATCAGCCCCAGCATTTT. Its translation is CASRFSRYQPQHF.

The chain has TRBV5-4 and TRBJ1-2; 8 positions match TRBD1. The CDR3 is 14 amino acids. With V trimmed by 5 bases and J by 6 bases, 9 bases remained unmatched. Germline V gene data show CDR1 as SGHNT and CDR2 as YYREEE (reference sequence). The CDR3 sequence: CASSFTGGRDGYTF. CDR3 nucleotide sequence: TGTGCCAGCAGTTTCACAGGGGGGCGAGATGGCTACACCTTC.

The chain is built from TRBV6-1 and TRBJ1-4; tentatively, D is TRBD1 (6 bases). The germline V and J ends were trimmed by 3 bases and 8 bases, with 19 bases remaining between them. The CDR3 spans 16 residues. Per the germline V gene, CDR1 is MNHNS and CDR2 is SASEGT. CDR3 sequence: CASSDPGQSQKEKLFF. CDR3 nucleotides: TGTGCCAGCAGTGATCCAGGACAGTCGCAAAAAGAAAAACTGTTTTTT.

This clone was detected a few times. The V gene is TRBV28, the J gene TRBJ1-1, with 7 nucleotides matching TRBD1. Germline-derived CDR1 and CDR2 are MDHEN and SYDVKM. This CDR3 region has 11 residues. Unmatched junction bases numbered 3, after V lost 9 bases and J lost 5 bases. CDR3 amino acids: CASHRGTEAFF. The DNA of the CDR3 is TGTGCCAGTCACAGGGGAACTGAAGCTTTCTTT.

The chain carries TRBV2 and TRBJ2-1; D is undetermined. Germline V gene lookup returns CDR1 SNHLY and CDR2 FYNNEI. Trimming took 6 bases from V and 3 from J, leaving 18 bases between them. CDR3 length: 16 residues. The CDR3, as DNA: TGTGCCAGCAGGCCCGCCACTCTGTATAACTACAATGAGCAGTTCTTC. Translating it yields CASRPATLYNYNEQFF.

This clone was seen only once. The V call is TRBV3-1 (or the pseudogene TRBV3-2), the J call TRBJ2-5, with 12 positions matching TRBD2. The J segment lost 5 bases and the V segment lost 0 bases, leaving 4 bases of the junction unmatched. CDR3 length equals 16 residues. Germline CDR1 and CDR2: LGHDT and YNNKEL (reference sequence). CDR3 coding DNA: TGTGCCAGCAGCCAAGAGACTAGCGGGGGCCGGGAGACCCAGTACTTC. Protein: CASSQETSGGRETQYF.

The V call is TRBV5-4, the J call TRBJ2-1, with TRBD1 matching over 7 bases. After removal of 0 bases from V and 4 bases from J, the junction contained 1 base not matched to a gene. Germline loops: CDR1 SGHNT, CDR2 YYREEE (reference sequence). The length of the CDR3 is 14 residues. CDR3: CASSLDRGYNEQFF. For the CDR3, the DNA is TGTGCCAGCAGCTTGGACAGGGGATACAATGAGCAGTTCTTC.

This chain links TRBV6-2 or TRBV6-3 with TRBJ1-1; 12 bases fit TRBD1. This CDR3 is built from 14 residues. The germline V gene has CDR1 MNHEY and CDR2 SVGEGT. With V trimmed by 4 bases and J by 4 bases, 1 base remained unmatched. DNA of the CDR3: TGTGCCAGCAGTTGGGGACAGGGGGCCACTGAAGCTTTCTTT. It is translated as CASSWGQGATEAFF.

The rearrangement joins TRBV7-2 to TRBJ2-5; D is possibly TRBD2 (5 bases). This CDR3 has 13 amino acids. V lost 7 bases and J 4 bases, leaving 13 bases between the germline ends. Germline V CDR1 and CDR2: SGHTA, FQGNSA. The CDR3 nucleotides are TGTGCCAGCACCGAAGCAGGAGGAGAGACCCAGTACTTC. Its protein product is CASTEAGGETQYF.

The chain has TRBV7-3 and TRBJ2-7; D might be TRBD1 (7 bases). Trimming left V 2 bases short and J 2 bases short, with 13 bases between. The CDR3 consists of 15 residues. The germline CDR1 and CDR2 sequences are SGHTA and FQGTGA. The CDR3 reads CASSLRRGEPYEQYF. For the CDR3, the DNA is TGTGCCAGCAGCTTACGCAGGGGGGAGCCCTACGAGCAGTACTTC.

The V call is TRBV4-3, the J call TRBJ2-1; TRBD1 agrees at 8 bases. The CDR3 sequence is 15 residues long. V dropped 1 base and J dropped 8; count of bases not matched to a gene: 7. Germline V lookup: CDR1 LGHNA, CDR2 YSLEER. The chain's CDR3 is CASSQAQGAFDEQFF. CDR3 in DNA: TGCGCCAGCAGCCAAGCCCAGGGGGCTTTCGATGAGCAGTTCTTC.